A single sample gave rise to the 15 T cell receptor beta chains below, sequenced in a study of blood T cell repertoires in COVID-19 (dated by TCRdb to 2019 to 2021). Preparation of the library involved the immunoSEQ multiplex PCR assay. TCRdb retrieved this table from immuneACCESS and kept in-frame rearrangements only. Not all clones are present; in checked studies, unresolved V genes account for under half, and no reason is known for the remainder. This sample lists under 250,000 clones; roughly 80% were detected once. Approximately 8% of the sample is in the top ten clones. The sample consisted of peripheral blood. The receptor source for this set is a woman aged 80 or older with acute or convalescent COVID-19.

The V and J genes are TRBV7-2 and TRBJ1-1; D possibly corresponds to TRBD1 (5 bases). The CDR3 consists of 15 residues. The germline gives CDR1 SGHTA, CDR2 FQGNSA. V dropped 1 base and J dropped 5 bases, with 14 bases sitting between them. CDR3 sequence: CASSLGGRERTEAFF. The CDR3, as DNA: TGTGCCAGCAGCTTAGGCGGCAGGGAAAGGACTGAAGCTTTCTTT.

V is TRBV6-5 and J is TRBJ1-1; D remains ambiguous. Germline V gene lookup returns CDR1 MNHEY and CDR2 SVGAGI. CDR3 length equals 16 residues. The V and J ends lost 4 bases and 1 base respectively, with 16 bases between them. CDR3 coding DNA: TGTGCCAGCAGTTTAGAAGGCGGGAGAGGGAACACTGAAGCTTTCTTT. Translation gives CASSLEGGRGNTEAFF.

The rearrangement links TRBV7-2 to TRBJ1-4; the match to TRBD1 covers 10 bases. V lost 2 bases, J lost 6 bases, and 9 bases stayed unmatched. Per the germline V gene, CDR1 is SGHTA and CDR2 is FQGNSA. The CDR3 sequence is 17 residues long. CDR3 residues: CASSLIALTGGDEKLFF. The CDR3 DNA reads TGTGCCAGCAGCTTAATAGCTCTGACAGGGGGCGATGAAAAACTGTTTTTT.

This clone appeared once. This chain joins TRBV25-1 and TRBJ2-7; TRBD1 matches 7 bases. Germline assignment: CDR1 MGHDK and CDR2 SYGVNS. CDR3 length: 13 residues. V lost 3 bases to trimming and J lost 3 bases; unmatched junction nucleotides: 2. CDR3 nucleotides: TGTGCCAGCAGTGAGGGGACAGACTACGAGCAGTACTTC. Translating gives CASSEGTDYEQYF.

The V gene is TRBV20-1, the J gene TRBJ2-7; 14 bases are a match to TRBD2. The CDR3 extends over 17 amino acids. Germline CDR1 and CDR2: DFQATT and SNEGSKA (reference sequence). After removal of 3 bases from V and 2 bases from J, the junction contained 9 bases not matched to a gene. The CDR3 DNA is TGCAGTGCTAGTCGGACTAGCGGGGGGCCCGCAACCTACGAGCAGTACTTC. Translation: CSASRTSGGPATYEQYF.

Only a few counts were recorded for this clone. The chain is built from TRBV29-1 and TRBJ2-7; D is perhaps TRBD2 (6 bases). The CDR3 is made up of 12 amino acids. Trimming pared 5 bases from V and 5 bases from J, leaving 13 bases between. CDR1 is SQVTM and CDR2 is ANQGSEA in the germline V gene. The chain's CDR3 is CSVKPGGNEQYF. The DNA of the CDR3 is TGCAGCGTTAAACCCGGGGGTAACGAGCAGTACTTC.

This chain links TRBV24-1 with TRBJ2-1; a weak D match, TRBD2 (6 bases). The germline V and J ends were trimmed by 7 bases and 9 bases, with 15 bases remaining between them. CDR3 size: 13 residues. Per the germline V gene, CDR1 is KGHDR and CDR2 is SFDVKD. The CDR3 reads CATSRGGVCEQFF. The CDR3 nucleotides are TGTGCCACCAGCAGAGGAGGGGTCTGTGAGCAGTTCTTC.

V and J are TRBV4-2 and TRBJ1-2; TRBD1 aligns across 7 bases. The CDR3 spans 15 residues. Germline CDR1 and CDR2: LGHNA and YNFKEQ. Trimming cost V 5 bases and J 1 base; bases outside gene matches: 7. The CDR3 loop reads CASSGTAGNNYGYTF. The CDR3 coding sequence is TGTGCCAGCAGCGGGACAGCCGGGAATAACTATGGCTACACCTTC.

The count of this clone is one. The chain uses TRBV19 and TRBJ2-7; 11 bases are shared with TRBD2. Germline assignment: CDR1 LNHDA and CDR2 SQIVND (reference sequence). J gave up 0 bases and V 5 bases, and 12 bases lay outside the gene matches. The CDR3 runs 18 residues. Written as DNA, the CDR3 is TGTGCCAGTAGTGAGGGACTAGCGGAGCCCACTCACTCCTACGAGCAGTACTTC. It specifies CASSEGLAEPTHSYEQYF.

The chain combines TRBV24-1 with TRBJ2-5; D is possibly TRBD2 (5 bases). The CDR3 runs to 14 residues. Trimming pared 2 bases from V and 3 bases from J, leaving 9 bases between. Per the germline V gene, CDR1 is KGHDR and CDR2 is SFDVKD. CDR3 protein: CATSDSGNKETQYF. In DNA, the CDR3 is TGTGCCACCAGTGATTCCGGGAACAAAGAGACCCAGTACTTC.

The V gene is TRBV11-2, the J gene TRBJ2-7; 7 positions agree with TRBD2. Looked up from germline, CDR1 is SGHAT and CDR2 is FQNNGV. The V and J ends lost 2 bases and 4 bases, in that order; junction bases with no gene match: 8. The CDR3 loop spans 15 amino acids. CDR3 nucleotide sequence: TGTGCCAGCAGCTTATCAAGCGGGAACCGGTACGAGCAGTACTTC. It specifies CASSLSSGNRYEQYF.

This chain uses TRBV5-1 with TRBJ1-1; 7 nucleotides agree with TRBD1. The CDR3 extends over 16 amino acids. Germline V lookup: CDR1 SGHRS, CDR2 YFSETQ. After removal of 2 bases from V and 0 bases from J, the junction contained 7 bases not matched to a gene. In DNA, the CDR3 is TGCGCCAGCAGCTTAAGGACAGGTGAAATGAACACTGAAGCTTTCTTT. Translating gives CASSLRTGEMNTEAFF.

The chain joins TRBV27 to TRBJ2-2; maybe TRBD1 (5 bases). The CDR3 contains 17 residues. The V gene lost 6 bases and the J gene lost 5 bases, with 22 bases spanning the gap. From germline, CDR1 is MNHEY and CDR2 SMNVEV (reference sequence). This chain's CDR3 is CASRPPPGKRKTGELFF. The CDR3 DNA sequence: TGTGCCAGCAGGCCACCCCCAGGGAAGCGTAAGACCGGGGAGCTGTTTTTT.

The J gene is TRBJ2-3, the V gene TRBV7-2; 7 bases are a match to TRBD1. The V and J ends lost 5 bases and 0 bases, in that order; junction bases with no gene match: 8. CDR1 is SGHTA, CDR2 FQGNSA, per germline. The CDR3 extends over 16 amino acids. The CDR3 DNA reads TGTGCCAGCAGCAGAAACAGGGGATTCAGCACAGATACGCAGTATTTT. Translation: CASSRNRGFSTDTQYF.

The V call is TRBV27, the J call TRBJ1-1; 7 bases align to TRBD1. CDR3 length: 13 amino acids. Trimming removed 4 bases from V and 6 bases from J; junction bases left unmatched: 5. Germline V lookup: CDR1 MNHEY, CDR2 SMNVEV (reference sequence). The CDR3 spells CASSSRGMPEAFF. DNA for the CDR3: TGTGCCAGCAGTTCCAGGGGGATGCCTGAAGCTTTCTTT.